Reported below is one T cell receptor (beta chain). The sample belongs to a study of T cells in Graves' hyperthyroidism and ophthalmopathy. This CDR3 is 15 amino acids long. Deletions cut 3 bases from V and 4 bases from J, with 15 bases between. CDR1 is LNHDA, CDR2 SQIVND, per germline (reference sequence). RNA transcripts gave rise to amplified TCR beta CDR3 regions. The study used the HTBI primer set for a first-round RT-PCR of the TCR CDR3. TCRdb re-called the multiplex PCR reads with MiXCR, one entry per CDR3 protein. The data contain fewer than 400,000 distinct CDR3 sequences, approximately 25% of them singletons. The hyperthyroidism patients had all been newly diagnosed, and their disease duration was under 2 months. Their ages ranged from 18 to 65 years. PBMCs came from 8.5 to 10 ml fresh peripheral blood.

The TCR sequence derives from a man in his fifties or sixties with Graves' hyperthyroidism. V usage is TRBV19 and J usage is TRBJ1-1, with TRBD1 as a possible D gene (5 bases). The sample was blood. CDR3 amino acids: CASSIEGTGSTEAFF. The DNA for the CDR3 is TGTGCCAGTAGTATCGAGGGGACCGGAAGCACTGAAGCTTTCTTT. Together with reference TRBV19 and TRBJ1-1, the CDR3 gives the full variable domain: DGGITQSPKYLFRKEGQNVTLSCEQNLNHDAMYWYRQDPGQGLRLIYYSQIVNDFQKGDIAEGYSVSREKKESFPLTVTSAQKNPTAFYLCASSIEGTGSTEAFFGQGTRLTVV.